What follows are 28 T cell receptor beta chains derived from one specimen sequenced in a study of radiotherapy plus CTLA-4 blockade in lung cancer. TCRdb keeps only in-frame clones here, not all; method: immunoSEQ multiplex PCR. The sample consists of about 98,000 clones, more than 75% of them appearing once. Sequencing used peripheral blood, obtained from a patient treated with radiotherapy plus ipilimumab. All receptors derive from a human donor with non-small cell lung cancer who had a partial response to radiotherapy plus ipilimumab.

This clone was seen a single time. The chain links TRBV11-2 to TRBJ2-5; no clear D. The CDR3 covers 13 residues. Looked up from germline, CDR1 is SGHAT and CDR2 is FQNNGV. Deletions cut 3 bases from V and 2 bases from J, with 7 bases between. The chain's CDR3 is CASSFTSQETQYF. CDR3 nucleotides: TGTGCCAGCAGCTTCACATCGCAAGAGACCCAGTACTTC. Filled out from reference TRBV11-2 and TRBJ2-5, the complete variable domain reads EAGVAQSPRYKIIEKRQSVAFWCNPISGHATLYWYQQILGQGPKLLIQFQNNGVVDDSQLPKDRFSAERLKGVDSTLKIQPAKLEDSAVYLCASSFTSQETQYFGPGTRLLVL.

The rearrangement links TRBV6-5 to TRBJ2-1, with a tentative D call TRBD1 (7 bases). V lost 10 bases and J 10 bases, leaving 23 bases between the germline ends. Germline V gene lookup returns CDR1 MNHEY and CDR2 SVGAGI. This CDR3 spans 14 amino acids. The CDR3, as DNA: TGTGCCATTCGGTCGGCAGGGGGGTCCGGCGAGCAGTTCTTC. Encoded protein: CAIRSAGGSGEQFF.

The chain is built from TRBV7-2 and TRBJ1-5; D unclear. Trimming left V 1 base short and J 4 bases short, with 20 bases between. The germline CDR1 and CDR2 sequences are SGHTA and FQGNSA. CDR3 length equals 18 residues. The CDR3 protein is CASSLGVATTRRNQPQHF. The CDR3 DNA is TGTGCCAGCAGCTTAGGGGTTGCAACCACCCGGAGGAATCAGCCCCAGCATTTT.

The V gene is TRBV5-1, the J gene TRBJ2-1; 14 nucleotides match TRBD2. Trimming at V came to 4 bases and at J to 5 bases, leaving 8 bases not matched to a gene. The CDR3 loop spans 17 amino acids. Germline CDR1 is SGHRS and CDR2 is YFSETQ. The CDR3 DNA follows: TGCGCCAGCAGCCGACGACTAGCGGGAGGGGAGGACAATGAGCAGTTCTTC. Its protein product is CASSRRLAGGEDNEQFF.

The gene calls are TRBV9 and TRBJ2-5, with TRBD2 matching 9 bases. V shed 0 bases and J 5 bases; nucleotides not matched to a gene: 11. The length of the CDR3 is 17 residues. Germline CDR1 reads SGDLS; CDR2 reads YYNGEE. The chain's CDR3 is CASSVAPSGRFGETQYF. The CDR3 DNA reads TGTGCCAGCAGCGTAGCCCCCAGCGGGAGGTTTGGGGAGACCCAGTACTTC. Full variable domain (outside the CDR3, taken from reference TRBV9 and TRBJ2-5): DSGVTQTPKHLITATGQRVTLRCSPRSGDLSVYWYQQSLDQGLQFLIQYYNGEERAKGNILERFSAQQFPDLHSELNLSSLELGDSALYFCASSVAPSGRFGETQYFGPGTRLLVL.

The chain employs TRBV11-3 and TRBJ2-4, with a tentative D call TRBD1 (6 bases). V lost 6 bases, J lost 0 bases, and 12 bases lay in between. The CDR3 length is 15 residues. Germline assignment: CDR1 SGHNT and CDR2 YENEEA. CDR3 nucleotide sequence: TGTGCCAGCAGAGAAACAGGGCGAGCCAAAAACATTCAGTACTTC. As protein: CASRETGRAKNIQYF.

The V call is TRBV18, the J call TRBJ2-7; unclear D gene. Trimming pared 6 bases from V and 2 bases from J, leaving 20 bases between. The germline gives CDR1 KGHSH, CDR2 LQKENI. The CDR3 has 16 amino acids. CDR3 sequence reads: CASSPSGDLLTYEQYF. The CDR3 nucleotides read TGTGCCAGCTCGCCCTCGGGTGATCTTCTCACCTACGAGCAGTACTTC.

With respect to this clone: Compared with germline, one end of the junction differs, possibly owing to a read error. At the DNA level, this CDR3 is encoded by other sequences in the same sample as well. V usage is TRBV6-7 and J usage is TRBJ2-7; TRBD2 is a possible D gene (5 bases). TRBV6-7 is assigned to the ORF class and has an uncertain function. CDR3 length: 16 amino acids. CDR3 sequence: CASSYSSTYGNYEQYF. The CDR3 DNA is TGCGCCAGCAGTTACTCGAGTACGTACGGGAACTACGAGCAGTACTTC.

The V gene is TRBV5-1, the J gene TRBJ1-4; D is perhaps TRBD1 (6 bases). CDR3 length: 14 amino acids. Germline V gene data show CDR1 as SGHRS and CDR2 as YFSETQ. Trimming pared 4 bases from V and 8 bases from J, leaving 15 bases between. The CDR3 loop reads CASSQQGVGEKLFF. The CDR3 DNA reads as TGCGCCAGCAGCCAACAGGGTGTGGGGGAAAAACTGTTTTTT.

The gene calls are TRBV7-9 and TRBJ2-1; 7 bases are shared with TRBD2. CDR3 length equals 13 residues. Germline lookup yields CDR1 SEHNR and CDR2 FQNEAQ (reference sequence). J lost 10 bases, V lost 1 base, and 4 bases had no gene match. The CDR3 here is CASSLVSSGEQFF. The DNA for the CDR3 is TGTGCCAGCAGCTTAGTCTCTAGCGGCGAGCAGTTCTTC. The full variable domain, rest sourced from reference TRBV7-9 and TRBJ2-1, is DTGVSQNPRHKITKRGQNVTFRCDPISEHNRLYWYRQTLGQGPEFLTYFQNEAQLEKSRLLSDRFSAERPKGSFSTLEIQRTEQGDSAMYLCASSLVSSGEQFFGPGTRLTVL.

This clone appeared a few times. This chain uses TRBV28 with TRBJ2-1, with 9 bases identical to TRBD1. With V trimmed by 10 bases and J by 5 bases, 6 bases remained unmatched. This CDR3 region has 13 residues. Germline V gene sequence: CDR1 MDHEN, CDR2 SYDVKM. The CDR3 reads CATLGQGNNEQFF. In DNA, the CDR3 is TGTGCCACCCTCGGACAGGGGAACAATGAGCAGTTCTTC. The entire variable domain, with the rest obtained from reference TRBV28 and TRBJ2-1, is as follows: DVKVTQSSRYLVKRTGEKVFLECVQDMDHENMFWYRQDPGLGLRLIYFSYDVKMKEKGDIPEGYSVSREKKERFSLILESASTNQTSMYLCATLGQGNNEQFFGPGTRLTVL.

V usage is TRBV7-3 and J usage is TRBJ2-2; D unresolved. Per germline, CDR1 SGHTA and CDR2 FQGTGA. V lost 5 bases, J lost 3 bases, and 10 bases lay in between. CDR3 length: 14 residues. The CDR3 is CASSLTLYTGELFF. The CDR3 coding sequence is TGTGCCAGCAGCCTCACACTATACACCGGGGAGCTGTTTTTT.

This sequence joins TRBV5-1 and TRBJ2-7; TRBD1 is a possible D gene (6 bases). The length of the CDR3 is 13 residues. Germline CDR1 and CDR2: SGHRS and YFSETQ. The ends were cut back, 2 bases at V and 5 bases at J, with 11 bases in the middle. CDR3 protein: CASSLGGINEQYF. As DNA, the CDR3 is TGCGCCAGCAGCTTAGGGGGTATCAACGAGCAGTACTTC.

The chain recombines TRBV18 with TRBJ2-1; 13 nucleotides agree with TRBD2. Germline CDR1 KGHSH, CDR2 LQKENI. Trimming cost V 1 base and J 2 bases; bases outside gene matches: 2. The CDR3 covers 17 residues. The CDR3 protein is CASSPQGLAGPYNEQFF. The DNA of the CDR3 is TGTGCCAGCTCACCACAGGGACTAGCGGGACCCTACAATGAGCAGTTCTTC.

The V call is TRBV6-1, the J call TRBJ2-7, with 12 bases aligning to TRBD2. Unmatched junction bases numbered 8, after V lost 5 bases and J lost 6 bases. The CDR3 is 15 residues long. Germline V gives CDR1 MNHNS, CDR2 SASEGT. CDR3 region: CASSLRLAGDGEQYF. Here the CDR3 DNA reads TGTGCCAGCAGTCTGAGACTAGCGGGAGATGGCGAGCAGTACTTC.

V is TRBV6-1 and J is TRBJ2-1, with 9 positions matching TRBD2. The CDR3 is 14 residues long. V was pared by 5 bases and J by 6 bases, with 5 bases of the junction left unmatched. Germline lookup yields CDR1 MNHNS and CDR2 SASEGT. CDR3 sequence reads: CASSWEGLANEQFF. The CDR3 DNA reads TGTGCCAGCAGTTGGGAGGGACTAGCCAATGAGCAGTTCTTC.

The V gene is TRBV2, the J gene TRBJ2-7; tentative D call: TRBD2 (7 bases). The CDR3 is 13 amino acids. V was shortened by 4 bases and J by 7 bases, with 14 bases between the two germline ends. CDR1 and CDR2 from the germline V gene are SNHLY and FYNNEI. For the CDR3, the DNA is TGTGCCAGCAGTGGACCGAGGGGGGGTGAGCAGTACTTC. As protein: CASSGPRGGEQYF.

The chain recombines TRBV6-5 with TRBJ2-7, with TRBD2 matching 9 bases. Trimming took 6 bases from V and 4 from J; bases not matched to a gene: 7. The CDR3 has 14 amino acids. Germline-derived CDR1 and CDR2 are MNHEY and SVGAGI. The CDR3 bases are TGTGCCAGCAGGTCGGGACTAGCAGAGTACGAGCAGTACTTC. Protein: CASRSGLAEYEQYF.

The chain employs TRBV7-2 and TRBJ2-7, with 7 bases fitting TRBD2. Germline trimming cut 5 bases from V and 0 bases from J; bases unmatched to any gene: 7. Germline V lookup: CDR1 SGHTA, CDR2 FQGNSA. The CDR3 length is 15 residues. CDR3 nucleotide sequence: TGTGCCAGCAGCCCGGGGGGTAGCTACTCCTACGAGCAGTACTTC. It yields the protein CASSPGGSYSYEQYF. The complete variable domain, with remaining parts taken from reference TRBV7-2 and TRBJ2-7, reads GAGVSQSPSNKVTEKGKDVELRCDPISGHTALYWYRQSLGQGLEFLIYFQGNSAPDKSGLPSDRFSAERTGGSVSTLTIQRTQQEDSAVYLCASSPGGSYSYEQYFGPGTRLTVT.

V is TRBV27 and J is TRBJ2-2; the match to TRBD1 covers 7 bases. The CDR3 runs 13 residues. The V gene's germline CDR1 is MNHEY and CDR2 SMNVEV (reference sequence). The trim removed 6 bases at V and 6 bases at J, leaving 4 bases unmatched. The CDR3 nucleotides read TGTGCCAGCAGAGGGCAGGGGGCCGGGGAGCTGTTTTTT. Translated: CASRGQGAGELFF.

The chain carries TRBV4-2 and TRBJ2-2, with a possible D match to TRBD2 (5 bases). This CDR3 has 14 amino acids. V was shortened by 0 bases and J by 6 bases, with 8 bases between the two germline ends. Germline CDR1 LGHNA, CDR2 YNFKEQ. The CDR3 DNA sequence: TGTGCCAGCAGCCAAGATCGGCGGGCCGGGGAGCTGTTTTTT. Its translation: CASSQDRRAGELFF.

The J gene is TRBJ2-1, the V gene TRBV29-1, with TRBD2 identical over 9 bases. This CDR3 contains 15 residues. Germline-derived CDR1 and CDR2 are SQVTM and ANQGSEA. V dropped 0 bases and J dropped 10; count of bases not matched to a gene: 10. CDR3 nucleotide sequence: TGCAGCGTTGAAGATGCCAGCGGGAGGTCGAGAGAGCAGTTCTTC. Its protein is CSVEDASGRSREQFF.

This clone was seen ten or more times. This CDR3 is CASSLSGQTGVEKLFF. Written as DNA, the CDR3 is TGTGCCAGCAGTTTATCCGGACAGACTGGTGTTGAAAAACTGTTTTTT. The chain uses TRBV28 and TRBJ1-4; maybe TRBD1 (6 bases). Per germline, CDR1 MDHEN and CDR2 SYDVKM. Trimming cost V 1 base and J 7 bases, with 16 bases left between them. This CDR3 is built from 16 residues.

The chain links TRBV11-2 to TRBJ2-3; no reliable D call. The CDR3 runs 17 residues. V was pared by 5 bases and J by 3 bases, with 21 bases between. Germline CDR1 reads SGHAT; CDR2 reads FQNNGV. This CDR3 is CASSPQRSALRTDTQYF. The CDR3 bases are TGTGCCAGCAGCCCCCAGAGGAGCGCCCTGAGGACAGATACGCAGTATTTT.

This clone showed up just a few times. V is TRBV28 and J is TRBJ2-1; TRBD2 matches 9 bases. Germline loops: CDR1 MDHEN, CDR2 SYDVKM. This CDR3 has 16 amino acids. The J segment lost 0 bases and the V segment lost 3 bases, leaving 3 bases of the junction unmatched. The CDR3 sequence: CASSFEGLASYNEQFF. CDR3 nucleotide sequence: TGTGCCAGCAGTTTTGAGGGACTAGCCTCCTACAATGAGCAGTTCTTC.

For the CDR3, the DNA is TGTGCCAGCAGCCCCCGTAGCGGGAATTACAATGAGCAGTTCTTC. It encodes CASSPRSGNYNEQFF. The chain has TRBV11-2 and TRBJ2-1, with 8 nucleotides matching TRBD2. J gave up 4 bases and V 5 bases, and 7 bases lay outside the gene matches. CDR1 SGHAT and CDR2 FQNNGV come from the germline V gene. The CDR3 is 15 amino acids.

V gene TRBV18 combines with J gene TRBJ2-5; D remains ambiguous. Germline CDR1 KGHSH, CDR2 LQKENI. V lost 5 bases and J 2 bases, leaving 3 bases between the germline ends. The CDR3 covers 11 residues. The CDR3 sequence: CASSSQETQYF. CDR3 nucleotide sequence: TGTGCCAGCTCATCTCAAGAGACCCAGTACTTC.

The V and J genes are TRBV5-1 and TRBJ1-4; D might be TRBD1 (5 bases). Germline-derived CDR1 and CDR2 are SGHRS and YFSETQ. Trimming took off 1 base at V and 7 bases at J, with 14 bases between the two ends. This CDR3 is built from 15 residues. CDR3 coding DNA: TGCGCCAGCAGCTTGAGGGGAGGGCCCGGTGAAAAACTGTTTTTT. Translation: CASSLRGGPGEKLFF.